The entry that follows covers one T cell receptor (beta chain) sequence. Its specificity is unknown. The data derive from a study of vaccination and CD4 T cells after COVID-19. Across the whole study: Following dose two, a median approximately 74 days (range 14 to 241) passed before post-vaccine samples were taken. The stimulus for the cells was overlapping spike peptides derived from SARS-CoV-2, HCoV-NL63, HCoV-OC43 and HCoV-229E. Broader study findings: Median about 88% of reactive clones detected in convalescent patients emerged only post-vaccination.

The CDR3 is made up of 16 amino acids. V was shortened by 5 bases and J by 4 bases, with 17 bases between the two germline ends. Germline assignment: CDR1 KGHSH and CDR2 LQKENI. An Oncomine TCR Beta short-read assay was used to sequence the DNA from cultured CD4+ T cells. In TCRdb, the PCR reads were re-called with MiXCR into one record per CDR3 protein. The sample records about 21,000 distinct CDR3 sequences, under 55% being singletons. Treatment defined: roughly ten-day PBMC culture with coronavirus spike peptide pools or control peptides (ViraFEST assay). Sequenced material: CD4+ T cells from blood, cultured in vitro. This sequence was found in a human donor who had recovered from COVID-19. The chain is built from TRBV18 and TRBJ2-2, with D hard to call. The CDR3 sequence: CASSSPWAVSTGELFF. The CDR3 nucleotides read TGTGCCAGCTCATCCCCCTGGGCAGTAAGCACCGGGGAGCTGTTTTTT.